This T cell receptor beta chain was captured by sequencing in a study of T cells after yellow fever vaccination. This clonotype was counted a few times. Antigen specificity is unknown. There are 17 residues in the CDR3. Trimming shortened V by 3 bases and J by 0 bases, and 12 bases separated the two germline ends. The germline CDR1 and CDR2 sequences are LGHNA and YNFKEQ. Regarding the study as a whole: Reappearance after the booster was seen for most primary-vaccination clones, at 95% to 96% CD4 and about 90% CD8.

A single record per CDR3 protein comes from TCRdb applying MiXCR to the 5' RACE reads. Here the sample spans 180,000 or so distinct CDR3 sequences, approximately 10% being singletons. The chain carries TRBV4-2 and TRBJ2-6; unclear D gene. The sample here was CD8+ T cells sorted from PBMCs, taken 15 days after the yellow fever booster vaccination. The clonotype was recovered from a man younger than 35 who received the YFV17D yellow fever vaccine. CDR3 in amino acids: CASSQRPIHSGANVLTF. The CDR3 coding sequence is TGTGCCAGCAGCCAGAGGCCAATCCACTCTGGGGCCAACGTCCTGACTTTC.